One and the same sample provided the 27 T cell receptor beta chains below, sequenced in a study of T-cell reconstitution after alpha-beta-depleted transplantation in children (dated by TCRdb to 2016 to 2017). The method behind the library was PCR. Reads for this sample came from an Illumina HiSeq 2500. TCR library preparation used molecular barcoding, with unique molecular identifiers applied to normalize quantification of the TCRbeta repertoire. The public reads were quality trimmed at Q25 with fastp and then assembled into clones with MiXCR by TCRdb, keeping productive beta chains. Merged by CDR3 protein, the rows form single entries marked with the most common genes and DNA. The table for this sample lists about 360,000 distinct CDR3 sequences; approximately 12% of them were counted only once. The leading ten clones occupy 3.5% to 4.5% of the sample. Sequenced material: PBMCs, taken from the stem cell graft. The receptor set was obtained from a human donor who donated a stem cell graft to a child with Fanconi anemia.

At least ten counts were recorded for this clonotype. The chain recombines TRBV6-1 with TRBJ1-1; no clear D gene. The ends were cut back, 8 bases at V and 3 bases at J, with 19 bases in the middle. The CDR3 contains 15 residues. The germline V gene encodes CDR1 MNHNS and CDR2 SASEGT. The CDR3 reads CASSLTPFLDTEAFF. CDR3 in DNA: TGTGCCAGCTCCTTAACCCCCTTCTTGGACACTGAAGCTTTCTTT.

This clonotype was recorded a few times. J is TRBJ1-5 and V is TRBV20-1, with D unclear. CDR1 and CDR2 (germline): DFQATT, SNEGSKA (reference sequence). Trimming took off 5 bases at V and 3 bases at J, with 11 bases between the two ends. The CDR3 sequence is 13 residues long. Written as DNA, the CDR3 is TGCAGTGCTTCCGGGTCCTACAATCAGCCCCAGCATTTT. Translating gives CSASGSYNQPQHF.

The chain is built from TRBV12-3 or TRBV12-4 and TRBJ2-7, with 11 bases identical to TRBD2. The V segment lost 5 bases and the J segment 2 bases; nucleotides outside the gene matches: 5. The length of the CDR3 is 15 residues. CDR3 nucleotides: TGTGCCAGCAGTCCTCTAGCGGGGGGCGCCTACGAGCAGTACTTC. Translating it yields CASSPLAGGAYEQYF.

This chain uses TRBV4-1 with TRBJ2-7; D perhaps matches TRBD1 (5 bases). There are 17 residues in the CDR3. V shed 3 bases and J shed 5 bases, with 23 bases lying between them. CDR1 and CDR2 from the germline V gene are MGHRA and YSYEKL. As DNA, the CDR3 is TGCGCCAGCAGCCATCAAGCCCTGGGTGCAGGGAACAACGAGCAGTACGTC. Amino acid sequence: CASSHQALGAGNNEQYV.

This clonotype showed up just a few times. The rearrangement uses TRBV18 and TRBJ2-3, with 7 bases aligning to TRBD2. This CDR3 is 16 amino acids long. The trim removed 2 bases at V and 6 bases at J, leaving 11 bases unmatched. Germline V CDR1 and CDR2: KGHSH, LQKENI. CDR3 residues: CASSPTASGRGDTQYF. CDR3 in DNA: TGTGCCAGCTCACCAACGGCTAGCGGACGGGGGGATACGCAGTATTTT. Combining the CDR3 with reference TRBV18 and TRBJ2-3 gives the whole variable domain NAGVMQNPRHLVRRRGQEARLRCSPMKGHSHVYWYRQLPEEGLKFMVYLQKENIIDESGMPKERFSAEFPKEGPSILRIQQVVRGDSAAYFCASSPTASGRGDTQYFGPGTRLTVL.

This clonotype appeared a few times. The chain combines TRBV11-2 with TRBJ2-2; D ambiguous. V was clipped by 5 bases and J by 7 bases, with 11 bases between them. Per germline, CDR1 SGHAT and CDR2 FQNNGV. This CDR3 has 13 amino acids. CDR3 loop: CASSQDPIGELFF. CDR3 DNA sequence: TGTGCCAGCAGCCAGGACCCCATCGGGGAGCTGTTTTTT.

On this clonotype: Because it lacks the conserved phenylalanine or tryptophan at the end, this CDR3 is likely a read error. The chain couples TRBV6-5 to TRBJ1-3; D remains ambiguous. The germline V gene has CDR1 MNHEY and CDR2 SVGAGI. Trimming left V 4 bases short and J 0 bases short, with 7 bases between. The CDR3 covers 14 residues. The CDR3 is CASSFGGSGNTIYS. CDR3 coding DNA: TGTGCCAGCAGTTTTGGAGGCTCTGGAAACACCATATATTCT.

The table lists this clonotype with many counts. This sequence joins TRBV5-6 and TRBJ1-4; D is ambiguous. The CDR3 consists of 15 residues. Trimming took 3 bases from V and 8 from J, leaving 17 bases between them. Per the germline V gene, CDR1 is SGHDT and CDR2 is YYEEEE. Written as DNA, the CDR3 is TGTGCCAGCAGCTCCCCGACGGCGGTTGGGGAAAAACTGTTTTTT. Translated: CASSSPTAVGEKLFF.

This clonotype was seen ten or more times. CDR3 nucleotides: TGTGCCAGCAGCTTAGGAGGAGGGAATGTGAACACTGAAGCTTTCTTT. It codes for CASSLGGGNVNTEAFF. V and J are TRBV7-6 and TRBJ1-1; D ambiguous. There are 16 residues in the CDR3. V was clipped by 1 base and J by 0 bases, with 12 bases between them. The V gene's germline CDR1 is SGHVS and CDR2 FNYEAQ.

The chain uses TRBV7-2 and TRBJ1-1; D is uncertain. The ends were cut back, 6 bases at V and 1 base at J, with 15 bases in the middle. Germline V lookup: CDR1 SGHTA, CDR2 FQGNSA. The CDR3 is 15 residues long. CDR3 loop: CASSDPGMRNTEAFF. The DNA of the CDR3 is TGTGCCAGCAGTGACCCGGGGATGCGGAACACTGAAGCTTTCTTT.

The genes are TRBV5-6 and TRBJ2-7; D unclear. CDR1 is SGHDT and CDR2 is YYEEEE in the germline V gene. V lost 0 bases and J lost 2, with 12 bases in between. The CDR3 runs to 15 residues. The CDR3, as DNA: TGTGCCAGCAGCTTGGGGGTAAACGGTCCCTACGAGCAGTACGTC. Translation: CASSLGVNGPYEQYV.

This clonotype showed up many times. The genes are TRBV5-1 and TRBJ1-2; tentative D call: TRBD1 (6 bases). The CDR3 has 17 amino acids. Germline CDR1 SGHRS, CDR2 YFSETQ. The ends were cut back, 1 base at V and 2 bases at J, with 18 bases in the middle. CDR3 bases: TGCGCCAGCAGCTTGAATCGGGGGGCAGGGATGAACTATGGCTACACCTTC. It translates to CASSLNRGAGMNYGYTF.

This clonotype was seen a few times. The chain recombines TRBV21-1 with TRBJ2-7; TRBD1 was called by the table and not checked on the DNA. TRBV21-1 is a recognized pseudogene. The CDR3 is 17 amino acids. The CDR3 loop reads CASSKKLNRNMTYEQYV. Written as DNA, the CDR3 is TGTGCCAGCAGCAAAAAACTGAACAGGAATATGACCTACGAGCAGTACGTC.

The chain combines TRBV10-3 with TRBJ2-5, with D possibly TRBD2 on 6 matching bases. CDR1 ENHRY and CDR2 SYGVKD come from the germline V gene. The CDR3 runs to 16 residues. V was cut by 3 bases and J by 5 bases, with 19 bases left in between. The CDR3 region is CAISDPGGRSEETQYF. DNA for the CDR3: TGTGCCATCAGTGATCCCGGTGGGAGGTCGGAGGAGACCCAGTACTTC.

This clonotype was recorded many times. The chain has TRBV7-2 and TRBJ2-4, with a weak D call TRBD2 (6 bases). The CDR3 consists of 15 residues. V shed 1 base and J shed 0 bases, with 7 bases lying between them. The germline CDR1 and CDR2 sequences are SGHTA and FQGNSA. This CDR3 is CASSLGGVAKNIQYF. CDR3 in DNA: TGTGCCAGCAGCTTAGGGGGGGTAGCCAAAAACATTCAGTACTTC.

This clonotype was seen ten or more times. The rearrangement joins TRBV29-1 to TRBJ1-2; D unclear. CDR1 is SQVTM, CDR2 ANQGSEA, per germline. V was cut by 6 bases and J by 2 bases, with 13 bases left in between. The CDR3 has 13 residues. CDR3 nucleotides: TGCAGCGTGGACGGGATCGCCAACTATGGCTACACCTTC. Translation gives CSVDGIANYGYTF.

Regarding this clonotype: A much larger clone sits a single nucleotide away, making a read error possible. The chain uses TRBV5-6 and TRBJ2-7; D not certain. Looked up from germline, CDR1 is SGHDT and CDR2 is YYEEEE. The length of the CDR3 is 16 residues. DNA of the CDR3: TGTGACAGCAGCTTGTCGGACGCCTTAGGGACCTACGAGCAGTACTTC. This gives the protein CDSSLSDALGTYEQYF.

In its sample, this clonotype was seen a few times. This chain links TRBV5-1 with TRBJ2-3, with a tentative D call TRBD1 (5 bases). Germline CDR1 is SGHRS and CDR2 is YFSETQ. This CDR3 region has 15 residues. Trimming shortened V by 4 bases and J by 0 bases, and 12 bases separated the two germline ends. The CDR3 here is CASSPSSGSTDTQYF. DNA for the CDR3: TGCGCCAGCAGCCCCTCGTCAGGGAGCACAGATACGCAGTATTTT. Filled out from reference TRBV5-1 and TRBJ2-3, the complete variable domain reads KAGVTQTPRYLIKTRGQQVTLSCSPISGHRSVSWYQQTPGQGLQFLFEYFSETQRNKGNFPGRFSGRQFSNSRSEMNVSTLELGDSALYLCASSPSSGSTDTQYFGPGTRLTVL.

This clonotype was detected many times. The rearrangement links TRBV20-1 to TRBJ2-7; 7 bases line up with TRBD1. The germline gives CDR1 DFQATT, CDR2 SNEGSKA (reference sequence). CDR3 size: 15 residues. Trimming took 5 bases from V and 4 from J; bases not matched to a gene: 14. The CDR3 nucleotides read TGCAGTGCTCATTCAGGGGGTACTACCGTATACGAGCAGTACGTC. Encoded protein: CSAHSGGTTVYEQYV.

This clonotype occurred a few times. The chain combines TRBV12-3 or TRBV12-4 with TRBJ2-7, with 8 bases aligning to TRBD2. There are 16 residues in the CDR3. V trimming: 2 bases; J trimming: 6 bases; junction bases outside the gene matches: 12. The CDR3 region is CASSLRGGPAEGEQYF. DNA of the CDR3: TGTGCCAGCAGTTTACGGGGGGGCCCGGCCGAGGGCGAGCAGTACTTC.

In this sample, this clonotype turned up many times. The chain links TRBV12-3 or TRBV12-4 to TRBJ1-1; no firm D call. CDR3 length: 11 amino acids. V gave up 5 bases and J gave up 3 bases, with 4 bases separating them. CDR3 region: CASSPDTEAFF. DNA for the CDR3: TGTGCCAGCAGTCCAGACACTGAAGCTTTCTTT.

The chain carries TRBV27 and TRBJ1-2; D might be TRBD1 (5 bases). Trimming pared 0 bases from V and 5 bases from J, leaving 16 bases between. CDR1 is MNHEY, CDR2 SMNVEV, per germline (reference sequence). This CDR3 spans 16 amino acids. The chain's CDR3 is CASSLSRDGEGYGYTF. The CDR3 nucleotides are TGTGCCAGCAGTTTATCAAGGGACGGAGAGGGTTATGGCTACACCTTC.

The J gene is TRBJ2-1, the V gene TRBV12-3 or TRBV12-4; D remains unclear. This CDR3 has 14 amino acids. The V gene lost 7 bases and the J gene lost 4 bases, with 14 bases spanning the gap. The chain's CDR3 is CASKLGPLYNEQFF. The CDR3 DNA is TGTGCCAGCAAACTCGGGCCGCTTTACAATGAGCAGTTCTTC.

This clonotype was observed a handful of times. The V and J genes are TRBV5-1 and TRBJ1-2; D unresolved. The length of the CDR3 is 14 residues. V was pared by 4 bases and J by 3 bases, with 13 bases between. In germline, CDR1 is SGHRS, CDR2 YFSETQ. The CDR3 bases are TGCGCCAGCAGCCAAGGAACGGGAGACTATGGCTACACCTTC. Protein product: CASSQGTGDYGYTF.

The rearrangement joins TRBV6-2 or TRBV6-3 to TRBJ2-7; TRBD1 matches 7 bases. V shed 6 bases and J 3 bases; nucleotides not matched to a gene: 5. The CDR3 loop spans 13 amino acids. The germline V gene encodes CDR1 MNHEY and CDR2 SVGEGT. Here the CDR3 DNA reads TGTGCCAGCAGGCTGACAGGGAGCTACGAGCAGTACTTC. Translated, it gives CASRLTGSYEQYF.

The chain couples TRBV7-2 to TRBJ2-2; 9 positions match TRBD2. V lost 2 bases and J lost 0; bases outside the gene matches: 7. CDR1 and CDR2 from the germline V gene are SGHTA and FQGNSA. The CDR3 extends over 18 amino acids. CDR3 bases: TGTGCCAGCAGCTTAAGAGGCGGGGGGGTCGCGAACACCGGGGAGCTGTTTTTT. This codes for CASSLRGGGVANTGELFF.

In this sample, this clonotype turned up a few times. The CDR3 coding sequence is TGCAGTGCTAGAGACTTATTACTCGATTATGAAAAACTGTTTTTT. Its translation is CSARDLLLDYEKLFF. The V gene is TRBV20-1, the J gene TRBJ1-4, with D hard to call. Deletions cut 0 bases from V and 6 bases from J, with 14 bases between. CDR1 is DFQATT and CDR2 is SNEGSKA in the germline V gene (reference sequence). The CDR3 covers 15 residues.